A single sample is the source of the 5 T cell receptor beta chains below, sequenced in a study of radiation and T cells in renal cell carcinoma. Repertoires were generated with immunoSEQ multiplex PCR, while TCRdb's copy carries only in-frame clones and drops some. The table includes some 14,000 clones, around 65% detected once. This sample's treatment: 15 Gy SBRT to primary tumor, nephrectomy 4 weeks later. The specimen comprised tumor tissue, sampled from a patient whose treatment included radiotherapy and nephrectomy. The receptors here all came from an older woman with renal cell carcinoma.

A single count supports this clone. The rearrangement links TRBV10-2 to TRBJ2-5; D is possibly TRBD2 (6 bases). This CDR3 is 15 amino acids long. The germline V gene encodes CDR1 WSHSY and CDR2 SAAADI. Trimming shortened V by 6 bases and J by 5 bases, and 19 bases separated the two germline ends. The chain's CDR3 is CASRPGARGSETQYF. The CDR3 region has the DNA TGCGCCAGCAGGCCGGGAGCGAGGGGAAGTGAGACCCAGTACTTC.

This clone was counted a few times. V gene TRBV27 combines with J gene TRBJ2-7; unclear D gene. The CDR3 is made up of 13 amino acids. In germline, CDR1 is MNHEY, CDR2 SMNVEV (reference sequence). Trimming removed 5 bases at V and 4 bases at J, with 12 bases between. CDR3 coding DNA: TGTGCCAGCAGTCGCCCAGGAGCTTACGAGCAGTACTTC. Translated: CASSRPGAYEQYF.

V usage is TRBV2 and J usage is TRBJ2-3; D may be TRBD1 (6 bases). Trimming left V 3 bases short and J 1 base short, with 11 bases between. Per the germline V gene, CDR1 is SNHLY and CDR2 is FYNNEI. The CDR3 length is 15 residues. CDR3 loop: CASSEGAPGTDTQYF. CDR3 bases: TGTGCCAGCAGTGAGGGGGCCCCTGGCACAGATACGCAGTATTTT.

The chain has TRBV15 and TRBJ2-2; 8 bases are a match to TRBD1. CDR3 length equals 18 residues. Germline V gives CDR1 LNHNV, CDR2 YYDKDF (reference sequence). The J segment lost 2 bases and the V segment lost 0 bases, leaving 8 bases of the junction unmatched. The CDR3 sequence: CATSRDDYGQGNTGELFF. DNA for the CDR3: TGTGCCACCAGCAGAGACGACTACGGACAGGGAAACACCGGGGAGCTGTTTTTT.

This clone was seen a few times. The chain carries TRBV6-6 and TRBJ2-2; D not resolved. CDR3 size: 13 residues. Germline V gene lookup returns CDR1 MNHNY and CDR2 SVGAGI (reference sequence). V was trimmed by 4 bases and J by 4 bases, leaving 7 bases between them. The CDR3 region is CASSLSATGELFF. The CDR3 coding sequence is TGTGCCAGCAGTTTGAGTGCCACCGGGGAGCTGTTTTTT.